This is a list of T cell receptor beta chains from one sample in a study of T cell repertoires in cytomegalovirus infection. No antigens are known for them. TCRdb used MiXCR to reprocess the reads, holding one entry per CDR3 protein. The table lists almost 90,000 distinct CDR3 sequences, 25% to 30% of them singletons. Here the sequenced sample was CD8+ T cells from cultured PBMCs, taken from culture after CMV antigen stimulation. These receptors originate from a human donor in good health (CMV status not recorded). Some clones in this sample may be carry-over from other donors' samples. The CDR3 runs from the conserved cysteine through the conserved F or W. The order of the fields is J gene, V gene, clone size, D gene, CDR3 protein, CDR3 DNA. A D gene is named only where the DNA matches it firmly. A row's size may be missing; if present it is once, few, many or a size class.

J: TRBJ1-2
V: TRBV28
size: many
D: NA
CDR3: CASRDSYGYTF
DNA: TGTGCCAGCAGAGACAGCTATGGCTACACCTTC

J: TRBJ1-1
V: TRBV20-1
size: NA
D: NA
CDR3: CSARRRDNIPHTEAFF
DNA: TGCAGTGCTAGGCGCCGGGACAATATTCCGCACACTGAAGCTTTCTTT

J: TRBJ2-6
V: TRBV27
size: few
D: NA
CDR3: CASSASSGANVLTF
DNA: TGTGCCAGCAGTGCCTCGTCCGGGGCCAACGTCCTGACTTTC

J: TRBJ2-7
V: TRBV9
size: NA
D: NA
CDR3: CASSVEPLGEMRSYEQYF
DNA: TGTGCCAGCAGCGTAGAGCCCCTTGGGGAGATGCGGAGCTACGAGCAGTACTTC

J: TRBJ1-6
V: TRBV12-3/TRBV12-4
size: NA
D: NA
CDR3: CASSLSGEDSPLHF
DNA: TGTGCCAGCAGTTTATCAGGGGAGGATTCACCCCTCCACTTT

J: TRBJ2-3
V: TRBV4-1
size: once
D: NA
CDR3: CASSQEGGILGDTQYF
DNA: TGCGCCAGCAGCCAAGAAGGCGGAATCTTAGGGGATACGCAGTATTTT

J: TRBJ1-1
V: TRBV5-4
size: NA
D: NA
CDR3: CASRLWGAWDTEAFF
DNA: TGTGCCAGCAGGTTGTGGGGGGCGTGGGACACTGAAGCTTTCTTT

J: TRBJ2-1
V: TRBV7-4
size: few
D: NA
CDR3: CASSLAEGRFNEQFF
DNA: TGTGCCAGCAGCTTAGCGGAGGGCAGATTTAATGAGCAGTTCTTC

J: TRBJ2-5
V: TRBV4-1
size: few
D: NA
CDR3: CASSQDAPPRAQYF
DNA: TGCGCCAGCAGCCAAGACGCTCCCCCCAGGGCCCAGTACTTC

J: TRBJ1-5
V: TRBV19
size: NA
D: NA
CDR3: CASSIGGGQHQPQHF
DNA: TGTGCCAGTAGTATCGGCGGGGGGCAGCATCAGCCCCAGCATTTT

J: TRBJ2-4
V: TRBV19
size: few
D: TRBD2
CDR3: CASSIGLAGGGGAKNIQYF
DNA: TGTGCCAGTAGTATTGGACTAGCGGGGGGCGGGGGAGCCAAAAACATTCAGTACTTC

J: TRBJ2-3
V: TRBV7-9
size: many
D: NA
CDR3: CASNQPGGPDTQYF
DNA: TGTGCCAGCAACCAACCCGGGGGCCCCGATACGCAGTATTTT

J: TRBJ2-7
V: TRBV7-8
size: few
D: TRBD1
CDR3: CASSFGQGAGGQYF
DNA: TGTGCCAGCAGCTTTGGGCAGGGGGCCGGTGGGCAGTACTTC

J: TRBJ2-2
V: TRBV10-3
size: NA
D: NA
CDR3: CAMEAVTGELFF
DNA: TGTGCCATGGAGGCGGTCACCGGGGAGCTGTTTTTT

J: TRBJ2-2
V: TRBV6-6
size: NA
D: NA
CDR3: CASSLGGPNTGELFF
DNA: TGTGCCAGCAGTCTCGGGGGCCCTAACACCGGGGAGCTGTTTTTT

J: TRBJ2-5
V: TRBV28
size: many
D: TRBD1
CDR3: CASSFQGADGETQYF
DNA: TGTGCCAGCAGTTTCCAGGGGGCGGATGGGGAGACCCAGTACTTC

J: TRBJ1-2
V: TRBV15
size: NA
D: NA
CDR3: CATSPGRDYGYTF
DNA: TGTGCCACCAGTCCGGGAAGGGACTATGGCTACACCTTC

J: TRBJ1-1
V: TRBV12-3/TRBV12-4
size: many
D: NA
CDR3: CASSLRRGAEAFF
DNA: TGTGCCAGCAGCCTCCGGAGAGGGGCTGAAGCTTTCTTT

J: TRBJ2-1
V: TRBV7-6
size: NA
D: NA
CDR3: CASSPGANDADEQFF
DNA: TGTGCCAGCAGCCCGGGCGCCAATGATGCGGATGAGCAGTTCTTC

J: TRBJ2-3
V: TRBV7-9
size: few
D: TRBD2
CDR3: CASSIGTSGGATDTQYF
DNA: TGTGCCAGCAGCATTGGGACTAGCGGGGGAGCCACAGATACGCAGTATTTT

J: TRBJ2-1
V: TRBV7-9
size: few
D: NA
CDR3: CASSSLLAARSYNEQFF
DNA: TGTGCCAGCAGCTCCCTTTTAGCGGCCCGCTCCTACAATGAGCAGTTCTTC

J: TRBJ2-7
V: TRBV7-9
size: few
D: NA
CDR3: CASSWTEGEQYF
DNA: TGTGCCAGCAGCTGGACCGAGGGCGAGCAGTACTTC

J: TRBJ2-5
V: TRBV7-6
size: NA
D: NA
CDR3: CASSTRPRETQYF
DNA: TGTGCCAGCAGCACCCGGCCCCGGGAGACCCAGTACTTC

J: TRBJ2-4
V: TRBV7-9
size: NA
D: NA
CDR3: CASSPPRAKNIQYF
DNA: TGTGCCAGCAGTCCACCTAGAGCCAAAAACATTCAGTACTTC

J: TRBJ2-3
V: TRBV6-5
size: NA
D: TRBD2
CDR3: CASKLAGGTDTQYF
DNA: TGTGCCAGCAAACTAGCGGGGGGCACAGATACGCAGTATTTT

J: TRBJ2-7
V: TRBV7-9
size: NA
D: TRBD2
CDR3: CASSPRLAGYEQYF
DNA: TGTGCCAGCAGCCCCCGACTAGCGGGGTACGAGCAGTACTTC

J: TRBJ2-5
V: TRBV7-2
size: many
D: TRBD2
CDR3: CASSNGLAGGQETQYF
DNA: TGTGCCAGCAGCAATGGACTAGCGGGGGGGCAAGAGACCCAGTACTTC

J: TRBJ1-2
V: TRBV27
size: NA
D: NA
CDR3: CASSSVPLSYGYTF
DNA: TGTGCCAGCAGTTCGGTTCCCTTGTCCTATGGCTACACCTTC

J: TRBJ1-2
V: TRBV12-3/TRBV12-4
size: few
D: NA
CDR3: CASSPGRRGNYGYTF
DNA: TGTGCCAGCAGTCCGGGAAGACGGGGCAACTATGGCTACACCTTC

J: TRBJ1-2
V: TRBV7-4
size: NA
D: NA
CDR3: CASSLGVSGYTF
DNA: TGTGCCAGCAGCTTAGGTGTCTCTGGCTACACCTTC

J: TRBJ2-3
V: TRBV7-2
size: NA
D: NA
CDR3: CASSVRALADTQYF
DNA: TGTGCCAGCAGCGTTCGGGCCTTGGCAGATACGCAGTATTTT

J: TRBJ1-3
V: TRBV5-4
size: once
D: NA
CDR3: CASSFLGGDSGNTIYF
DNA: TGTGCCAGCAGCTTCTTGGGTGGCGACTCTGGAAACACCATATATTTT

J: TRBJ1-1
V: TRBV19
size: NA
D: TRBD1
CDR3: CANSFQGAEAFF
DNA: TGTGCCAATAGTTTTCAGGGGGCTGAAGCTTTCTTT

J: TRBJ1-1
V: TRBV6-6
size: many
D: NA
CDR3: CASKPLGALTEAFF
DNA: TGTGCCAGCAAACCTTTGGGGGCGCTGACTGAAGCTTTCTTT

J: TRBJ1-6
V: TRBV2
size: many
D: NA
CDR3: CASIGGPTGSPLHF
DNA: TGTGCCAGCATCGGGGGACCCACAGGGTCGCCCCTCCACTTT

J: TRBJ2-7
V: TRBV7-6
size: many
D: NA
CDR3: CASSLQGIHEQYF
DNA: TGTGCCAGCAGCTTACAGGGGATCCACGAGCAGTACTTC

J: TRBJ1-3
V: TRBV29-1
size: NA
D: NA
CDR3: CSVETVDREYSGNTIYF
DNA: TGCAGCGTTGAAACGGTTGACAGAGAGTACTCTGGAAACACCATATATTTT

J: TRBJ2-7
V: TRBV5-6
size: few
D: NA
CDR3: CASSLGGDSYEQYF
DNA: TGTGCCAGCAGCTTGGGAGGGGATTCCTACGAGCAGTACTTC

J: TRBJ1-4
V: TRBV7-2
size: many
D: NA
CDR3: CASSFGVAATNEKLFF
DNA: TGTGCCAGCAGCTTCGGGGTAGCGGCGACTAATGAAAAACTGTTTTTT

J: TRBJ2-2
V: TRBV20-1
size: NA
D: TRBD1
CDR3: CSASSTGGTGELFF
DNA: TGCAGTGCTAGTTCGACAGGGGGAACCGGGGAGCTGTTTTTT

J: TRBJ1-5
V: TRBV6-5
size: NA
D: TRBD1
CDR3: CASSSTTGGGQPQHF
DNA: TGTGCCAGCAGTTCGACGACAGGGGGCGGCCAGCCCCAGCATTTT

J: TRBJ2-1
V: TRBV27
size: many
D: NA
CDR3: CASSLWRTQEQFF
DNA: TGTGCCAGCAGTTTATGGAGGACGCAAGAGCAGTTCTTC

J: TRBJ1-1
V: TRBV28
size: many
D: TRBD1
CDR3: CASSPPGTGNTEAFF
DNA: TGTGCCAGCAGTCCCCCCGGGACAGGGAACACTGAAGCTTTCTTT

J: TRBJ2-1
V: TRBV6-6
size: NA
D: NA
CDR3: CASSYERGAGTPRNEQFF
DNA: TGTGCCAGCAGTTACGAAAGAGGGGCCGGGACCCCACGCAATGAGCAGTTCTTC

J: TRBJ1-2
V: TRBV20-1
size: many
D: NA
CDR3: CSARDFGRGTNYGYTF
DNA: TGCAGTGCTAGAGATTTCGGCCGGGGTACTAACTATGGCTACACCTTC

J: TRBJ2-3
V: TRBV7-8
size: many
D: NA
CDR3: CASSTIGSPGDTQYF
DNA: TGTGCCAGCAGCACAATCGGAAGCCCTGGAGATACGCAGTATTTT